This record covers a single T cell receptor (beta chain). This record belongs to a study of cytomegalovirus exposure and HLA in healthy donors. Germline assignment: CDR1 LNHDA and CDR2 SQIVND (reference sequence). This CDR3 has 14 amino acids. V was clipped by 3 bases and J by 4 bases; unmatched bases: 5. The table came from immunoSEQ multiplex PCR; TCRdb's copy has only in-frame clones and leaves some out. The repertoire holds around 130,000 clones, with roughly 86% as singletons. The rearrangement uses TRBV19 and TRBJ1-1; 7 bases fit TRBD1. The material sequenced was PBMCs. The receptor comes from a man in his thirties or forties in good health and CMV-seronegative. The CDR3 DNA sequence: TGTGCCAGTAGTATTACCCACAGGGGCACTGAAGCTTTCTTT. The encoded protein is CASSITHRGTEAFF.